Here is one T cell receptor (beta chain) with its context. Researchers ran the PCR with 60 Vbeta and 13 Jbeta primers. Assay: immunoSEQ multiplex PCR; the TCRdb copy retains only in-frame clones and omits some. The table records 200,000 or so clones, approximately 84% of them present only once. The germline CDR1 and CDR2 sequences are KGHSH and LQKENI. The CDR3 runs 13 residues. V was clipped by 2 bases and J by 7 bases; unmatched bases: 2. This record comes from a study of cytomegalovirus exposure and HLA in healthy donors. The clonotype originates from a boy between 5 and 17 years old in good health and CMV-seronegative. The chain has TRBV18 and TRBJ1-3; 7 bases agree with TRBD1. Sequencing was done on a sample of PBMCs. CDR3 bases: TGTGCCAGCTCACCAGAGGGGGCGAACACCATATATTTT. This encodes CASSPEGANTIYF. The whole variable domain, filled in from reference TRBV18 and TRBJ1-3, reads NAGVMQNPRHLVRRRGQEARLRCSPMKGHSHVYWYRQLPEEGLKFMVYLQKENIIDESGMPKERFSAEFPKEGPSILRIQQVVRGDSAAYFCASSPEGANTIYFGEGSWLTVV.